These T cell receptor beta chains were read from a single sample in a study of Ad26.COV2.S vaccination and SARS-CoV-2 variants. Libraries were prepared by immunoSEQ multiplex PCR; TCRdb keeps only in-frame clonotypes and omits some of them. The sample includes around 450,000 clones, roughly 87% seen only once; the top ten take approximately 2.5%. This specimen was peripheral blood, taken in a trial of Ad26.COV2.S vaccine versus placebo. Every receptor here comes from a person between 18 and 59 years old who received the Ad26.COV2.S COVID-19 vaccine or a placebo. The CDR3 runs from the conserved cysteine through the conserved F or W. A D gene is named only where the DNA matches it firmly. Only part of the rows carry a size: once, few, many, or a class if the clone is expanded.

j_call v_call d_call clone_size cdr3_nt cdr3_aa
TRBJ1-2 TRBV6-4 TRBD1 - TGTGCCAGCAGTGTGGCGGCAGGGGGCGACTATGGCTACACCTTC CASSVAAGGDYGYTF
TRBJ2-1 TRBV7-8 - - TGTGCCAGCAGCTTAGAAGGGCGGGACTTAGGTTACAATGAGCAGTTCTTC CASSLEGRDLGYNEQFF
TRBJ1-2 TRBV5-1 - once TGCGCCAGCAGCTTGGGCAGGGAAGGATCTAACTATGGCTACACCTTC CASSLGREGSNYGYTF
TRBJ2-7 TRBV18 - - TGTGCCAGCTCACCGTCCCTAGCATGGAGCGGAATTTCACTAGAGCAGTACTTC CASSPSLAWSGISLEQYF
TRBJ1-1 TRBV5-1 - - TGCGCCAGCAGCCGACCGAACACTGAAGCTTTCTTT CASSRPNTEAFF
TRBJ2-3 TRBV2 TRBD2 - TGTGCCAGCACCGGGACTAGCGGGAGAGACACAGATACGCAGTATTTT CASTGTSGRDTDTQYF
TRBJ1-2 TRBV6-5 - - TGTGCCAGCAGCCCCTACGAGCAGGCTACCTATGGCTACACCTTC CASSPYEQATYGYTF
TRBJ2-3 TRBV29-1 TRBD2 - TGCAGCGTTTTCCCTAGCGGGAGCGCAGATACGCAGTATTTT CSVFPSGSADTQYF
TRBJ1-1 TRBV7-3 TRBD1 - TGTGCCAGCAGCTGGACAGGGGCGAACACTGAAGCTTTCTTT CASSWTGANTEAFF
TRBJ2-4 TRBV12-3/TRBV12-4 - - TGTGCCAGCGGTTGGAACATTCAGTACTTC CASGWNIQYF
TRBJ1-6 TRBV28 - - TGTGCCAGCAGCCAGCGTGATTCACCCCTCCACTTT CASSQRDSPLHF
TRBJ2-4 TRBV19 - - TGTGCCAGCAGGCCGACAGAAGGCAAAAACATTCAGTACTTC CASRPTEGKNIQYF
TRBJ1-2 TRBV11-2 - few TGTGCCAGCAGCTTAGAAGCCGGATACTATTATGGCTACACCTTC CASSLEAGYYYGYTF
TRBJ1-5 TRBV28 TRBD1 - TGTGCCAGCAGCGGGACAGAAGGGCACAATCAGCCCCAGCATTTT CASSGTEGHNQPQHF
TRBJ1-4 TRBV21-1 - - TGTGCCAGCAGCGCACGGAGGGGTGAAAAACTGTTTTTT CASSARRGEKLFF
TRBJ1-2 TRBV18 TRBD1 - TGTGCCAGCTCACAAACCGGGACAGGGCCTCTTGGCTACACCTTC CASSQTGTGPLGYTF
TRBJ1-6 TRBV7-2 - - TGTGCCAGCAGCGCCTCGCCGGTCGGGGCCTCAAATTCACCCCTCCACTTT CASSASPVGASNSPLHF
TRBJ1-3 TRBV7-9 - few TGTGCCAGCAGCTCTGGGGGGAACTCTGGAAACACCATATATTTT CASSSGGNSGNTIYF
TRBJ1-2 TRBV28 - - TGTGCCAGCAGTCCTCCCGTTTGGGGCAGCTGGTATGGCTACACCTTC CASSPPVWGSWYGYTF
TRBJ2-5 TRBV14 TRBD1 - TGTGCCAGCAGCCAAGACCGGGGGGACAGGGCGTACTTC CASSQDRGDRAYF
TRBJ1-1 TRBV6-5 TRBD1 - TGTGCCAGCAGACGACAGGGGAACACTGAAGCTTTCTTT CASRRQGNTEAFF
TRBJ2-7 TRBV30 - - TGTGCCTGGAGTGTGGCGCCACCTCGCGTGGGGTACTACGAGCAGTACTTC CAWSVAPPRVGYYEQYF
TRBJ1-2 TRBV29-1 TRBD1 once TGCAGCGTGGAATGGACAGGGGCGTTCTGGGATGGCTACACCTTC CSVEWTGAFWDGYTF
TRBJ2-7 TRBV5-8 TRBD1 - TGTGCCAGCAGCCGACAGGGGCATGTGTCCTACGAGCAGTACTTC CASSRQGHVSYEQYF
TRBJ2-1 TRBV7-2 TRBD2 - TGTGCCAGCAGCGCCCGACTAGCGGGCTACAATGAGCAGTTCTTC CASSARLAGYNEQFF
TRBJ1-6 TRBV2 - - TGTGCCAGCAGTGTCTGGGGGCAGGACCTCATGATTAGCTCCTATAATTCACCCCTCCACTTT CASSVWGQDLMISSYNSPLHF
TRBJ2-5 TRBV4-1 - - TGCGCCAGCAGCCAAGAGGCACCGTCACTCGGGACCCAGTACTTC CASSQEAPSLGTQYF
TRBJ2-1 TRBV29-1 - - TGCAGCGTTCCCCTGAGCTCCTACAATGAGCAGTTCTTC CSVPLSSYNEQFF
TRBJ1-2 TRBV5-1 - once TGCGCCAGCAGCTTGTTGGCGGGTCGAGATGATGGCTACACCTTC CASSLLAGRDDGYTF
TRBJ2-5 TRBV4-3 - - TGCGCCAGCAGCCAAGTTGGGTGGGGGCAAGAGACCCAGTACTTC CASSQVGWGQETQYF
TRBJ2-1 TRBV24-1 TRBD1 - TGTGCCACCAGTGATTTAGCCCTAGCCGGGACAGGGAGCATTCATGAGCAGTTCTTC CATSDLALAGTGSIHEQFF
TRBJ1-1 TRBV11-1 - - TGTGCCAGCAGCCCGAGCAACACTGAAGCTTTCTTT CASSPSNTEAFF
TRBJ1-2 TRBV6-1 TRBD1 - TGTGCCAGCAGTGACCCGCGACAGGGGGCCTACTATGGCTACACCTTC CASSDPRQGAYYGYTF
TRBJ2-5 TRBV2 - - TGTGCCAGCAGTGATGAGATGGAGACCCAGTACTTC CASSDEMETQYF
TRBJ2-5 TRBV5-1 - - TGCGCCAGCAGCTTGATGTTGCGGGGGCCTCAAGAGACCCAGTACTTC CASSLMLRGPQETQYF
TRBJ2-1 TRBV10-3 - - TGTGCCATCAGTGCCCGGGACGGGGACAATGAGCAGTTCTTC CAISARDGDNEQFF
TRBJ2-7 TRBV5-5 - - TGTGCCAGCAGCCCCACGACAGCCCGGACGCCGCCCCAGTACTTC CASSPTTARTPPQYF
TRBJ1-4 TRBV28 - - TGTGCCAGCAGTTCCCCGACGGGGGGGTTTGAAAAACTGTTTTTT CASSSPTGGFEKLFF